Listed below are T cell receptor beta chains from one sample, sequenced in a study of blood T cell repertoires in COVID-19. Assay: immunoSEQ multiplex PCR; the TCRdb copy retains only in-frame clones and omits some. The sample lists 350,000 to 450,000 clones; 87% were seen once. Sequencing was performed on peripheral blood. Receptors were obtained from a woman aged 55-69 years with COVID-19, enrolled during active disease. Each CDR3 is given with its conserved first and last residue. D genes are given only for firm matches. Part of the rows lack a size; the others show once, few, many or a class for expanded clones.

>few|TRBJ2-3|.|TRBV18
CASSPGSGFTDTQYF
>.|TRBJ1-2|.|TRBV18
CASSPNRANYGYTF
>.|TRBJ1-4|.|TRBV2
CASTRTGVEKLFF
>.|TRBJ2-1|.|TRBV5-4
CASSSLTNNNEQFF
>.|TRBJ2-1|.|TRBV3-1/TRBV3-2
CASSQSGAYNEQFF
>few|TRBJ1-2|.|TRBV7-3
CASSEEGSGYTF
>few|TRBJ2-2|.|TRBV20-1
CSASLQSNTGELFF
>few|TRBJ1-3|.|TRBV2
CASSEVRAGNTIYF
>.|TRBJ2-7|TRBD1|TRBV2
CASITDRGIPYEQYF
>.|TRBJ1-1|TRBD1|TRBV9
CASSPTGVGTEAFF
>.|TRBJ2-7|TRBD1|TRBV6-6
CASIQGALSYEQYF
>.|TRBJ1-1|.|TRBV29-1
CSVTKQNTEAFF
>few|TRBJ2-2|.|TRBV4-1
CASSQDVTHGGRELFF
>.|TRBJ1-3|TRBD1|TRBV19
CASISPGGPGNTIYF
>.|TRBJ1-1|.|TRBV6-5
CASSYAGRGEAFF
>.|TRBJ2-7|TRBD1|TRBV7-2
CASSLLNRGTGYEQYF
>few|TRBJ2-5|TRBD2|TRBV3-1/TRBV3-2
CASSQIAGGHPRETQYF
>.|TRBJ2-1|.|TRBV19
CASSMGPRNAKDEQFF
>.|TRBJ1-4|.|TRBV6-2/TRBV6-3
CASSLIPGTHEKLFF
>.|TRBJ2-2|.|TRBV9
CASSVIGDGGELFF
>.|TRBJ2-5|.|TRBV7-6
CASSLREGGWETQYF
>few|TRBJ2-1|.|TRBV15
CATRDGERWLNNEQFF
>.|TRBJ1-2|.|TRBV3-1/TRBV3-2
CASSDRTARYYGYTF
>.|TRBJ2-7|.|TRBV6-5
CASSRGTDYSYEQYF
>.|TRBJ2-5|TRBD2|TRBV5-1
CASSLAPTGGTQETQYF
>.|TRBJ1-5|.|TRBV2
CASSEGQYSNQPQHF
>.|TRBJ2-3|TRBD2|TRBV9
CASSVRAGGLGTDTQYF
>.|TRBJ1-4|.|TRBV23-1
CARPHPGQKGTTNEKLFF
>.|TRBJ1-4|TRBD1|TRBV5-1
CASSLLGGQGREKLFF
>.|TRBJ1-1|.|TRBV6-5
CASSYNWGGTEAFF
>.|TRBJ2-7|.|TRBV6-6
CASSYTGYEQYF
>once|TRBJ2-7|.|TRBV5-1
CASSLVTGPSYEQYF
>.|TRBJ1-2|TRBD1|TRBV5-6
CASSLAPGQGAGYTF
>.|TRBJ2-7|.|TRBV18
CASSPGTSYEQYF
>.|TRBJ1-3|.|TRBV5-1
CASSLGGLSSGNTIYF
>.|TRBJ2-3|.|TRBV7-9
CASSRFGDLSGTDTQYF
>.|TRBJ1-3|.|TRBV3-1/TRBV3-2
CASSQGNREGNTIYF